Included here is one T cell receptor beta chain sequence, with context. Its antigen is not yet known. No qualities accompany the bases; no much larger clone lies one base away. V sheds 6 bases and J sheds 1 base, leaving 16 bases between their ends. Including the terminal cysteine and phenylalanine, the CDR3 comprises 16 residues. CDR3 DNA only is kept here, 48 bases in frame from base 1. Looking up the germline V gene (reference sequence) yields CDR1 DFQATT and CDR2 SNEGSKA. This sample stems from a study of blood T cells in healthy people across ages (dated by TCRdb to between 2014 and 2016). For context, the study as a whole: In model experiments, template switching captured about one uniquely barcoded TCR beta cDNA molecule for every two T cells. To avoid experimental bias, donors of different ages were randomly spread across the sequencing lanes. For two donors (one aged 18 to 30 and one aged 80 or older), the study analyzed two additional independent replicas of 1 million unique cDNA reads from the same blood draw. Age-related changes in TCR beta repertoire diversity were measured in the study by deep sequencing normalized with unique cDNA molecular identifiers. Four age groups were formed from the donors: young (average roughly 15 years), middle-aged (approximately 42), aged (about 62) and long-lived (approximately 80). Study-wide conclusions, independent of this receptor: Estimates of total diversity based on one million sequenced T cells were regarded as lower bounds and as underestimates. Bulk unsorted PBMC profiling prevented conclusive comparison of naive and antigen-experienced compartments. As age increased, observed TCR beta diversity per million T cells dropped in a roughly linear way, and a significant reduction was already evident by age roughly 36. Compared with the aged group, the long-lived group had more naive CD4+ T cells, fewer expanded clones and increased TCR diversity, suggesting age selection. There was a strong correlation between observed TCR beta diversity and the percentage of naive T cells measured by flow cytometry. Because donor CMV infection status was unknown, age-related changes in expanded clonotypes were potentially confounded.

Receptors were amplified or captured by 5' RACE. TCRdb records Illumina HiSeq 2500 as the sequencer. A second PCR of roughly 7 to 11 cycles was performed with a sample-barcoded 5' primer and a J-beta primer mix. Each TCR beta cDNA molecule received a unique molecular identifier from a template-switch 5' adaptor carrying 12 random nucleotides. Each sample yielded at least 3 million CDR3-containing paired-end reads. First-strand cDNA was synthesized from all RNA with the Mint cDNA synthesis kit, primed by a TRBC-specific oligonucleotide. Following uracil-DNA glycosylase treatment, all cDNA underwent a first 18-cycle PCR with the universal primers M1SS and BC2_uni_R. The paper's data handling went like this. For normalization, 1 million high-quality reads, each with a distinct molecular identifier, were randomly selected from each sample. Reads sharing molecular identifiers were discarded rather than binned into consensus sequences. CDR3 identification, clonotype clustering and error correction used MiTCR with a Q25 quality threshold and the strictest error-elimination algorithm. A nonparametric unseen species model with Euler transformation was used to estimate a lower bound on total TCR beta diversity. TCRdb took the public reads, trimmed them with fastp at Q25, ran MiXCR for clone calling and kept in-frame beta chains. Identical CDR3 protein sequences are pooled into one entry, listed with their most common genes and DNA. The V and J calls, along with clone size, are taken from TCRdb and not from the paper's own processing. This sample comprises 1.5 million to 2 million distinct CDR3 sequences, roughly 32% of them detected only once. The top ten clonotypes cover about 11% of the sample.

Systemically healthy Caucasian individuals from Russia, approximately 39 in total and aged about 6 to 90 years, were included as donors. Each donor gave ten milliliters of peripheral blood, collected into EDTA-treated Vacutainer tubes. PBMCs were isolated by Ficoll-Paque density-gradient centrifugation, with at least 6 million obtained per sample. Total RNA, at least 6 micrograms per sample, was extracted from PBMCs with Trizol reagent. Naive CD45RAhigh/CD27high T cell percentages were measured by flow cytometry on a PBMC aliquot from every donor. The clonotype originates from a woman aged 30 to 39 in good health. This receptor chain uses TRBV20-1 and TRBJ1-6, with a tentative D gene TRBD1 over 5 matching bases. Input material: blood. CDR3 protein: CSANSRGGSYNSPLHF. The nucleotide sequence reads TGCAGTGCCAACTCTCGGGGGGGATCCTATAATTCACCCCTCCACTTT.